The present T cell receptor beta chain was sequenced within a study of T cell responses to AZD1222 COVID-19 vaccine. Broader study findings: The reported proportion of spike-specific TCRs targeting unmutated variant regions was nearly half. Mostly white British, mostly female donors; authors suggested clonal diversity may be underestimated. Along spike, vaccine-associated CD4 TCRs were found throughout, with dominance at 160-218 and 743-854.

The CDR3 extends over 15 amino acids. The table came from immunoSEQ multiplex PCR; TCRdb's copy has only in-frame clones and leaves some out. The sample lists 150,000 to 160,000 clones; roughly nine tenths were seen once. A remark on this clone: What it binds is unknown.

The rearrangement links TRBV21-1 to TRBJ2-1. TRBV21-1 is flagged as a pseudogene. The sequence came from an adult who received the AZD1222 COVID-19 vaccine. Sequencing was performed on peripheral blood, taken 28 days after the second AZD1222 dose. The CDR3 DNA follows: TGTGCCAGCAGCAGTAACAGAGGCACTCACAATGAGCAGTTCTTC. The encoded protein is CASSSNRGTHNEQFF.